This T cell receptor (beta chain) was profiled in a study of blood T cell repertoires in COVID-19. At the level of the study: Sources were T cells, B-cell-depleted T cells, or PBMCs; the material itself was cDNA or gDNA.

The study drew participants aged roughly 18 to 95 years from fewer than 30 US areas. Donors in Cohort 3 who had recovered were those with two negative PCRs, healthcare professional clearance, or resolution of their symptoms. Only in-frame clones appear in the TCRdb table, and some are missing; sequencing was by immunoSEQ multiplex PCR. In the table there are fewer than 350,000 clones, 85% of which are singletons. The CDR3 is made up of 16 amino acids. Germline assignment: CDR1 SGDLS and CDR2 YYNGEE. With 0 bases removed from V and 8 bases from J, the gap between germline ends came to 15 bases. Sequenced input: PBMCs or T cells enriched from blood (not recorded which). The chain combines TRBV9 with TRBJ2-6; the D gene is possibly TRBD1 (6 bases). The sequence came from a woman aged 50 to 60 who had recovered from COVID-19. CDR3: CASSVALRQVPNVLTF. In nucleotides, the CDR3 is TGTGCCAGCAGCGTAGCCCTGAGACAGGTCCCCAACGTCCTGACTTTC.